This paragraph covers one T cell receptor beta chain sequence. Those enrolled in Seattle joined during active infection and were followed longitudinally afterward. In the study's own analysis: Counts of nucleated cells, estimated from reference gene primer amplification, were obtained. Clones were read by immunoSEQ multiplex PCR, and TCRdb kept only the in-frame ones, dropping some. That table is the source of V, J and clone size, and D and trimming were worked out from the DNA. Here the sample spans about 280,000 clones, roughly 89% being singletons. This specimen belongs to a study of blood T cell repertoires in COVID-19. Looking at the study overall: Sites across the United States, Italy and Spain contributed samples from acute and convalescent COVID-19. The cDNA or gDNA used as material had been derived from T cells, B-cell-depleted T cells, or PBMCs.

This sequence originates from a woman aged 25 to 45 with COVID-19, enrolled during active disease. The sample comprised peripheral blood.

This CDR3 is CASNYFYNEQFF. The CDR3 DNA sequence: TGTGCCAGCAACTACTTCTACAATGAGCAGTTCTTC. The chain has TRBV11-2 and TRBJ2-1; D remains unclear. V was trimmed by 7 bases and J by 3 bases, leaving 7 bases between them. Per germline, CDR1 SGHAT and CDR2 FQNNGV. The CDR3 extends over 12 amino acids.